This T cell receptor (beta chain) was sequenced for a study of shared clonotypes between healthy human individuals. From germline, CDR1 is SGHDT and CDR2 YYEEEE. V was pared by 0 bases and J by 4 bases, with 11 bases between. The CDR3 runs to 14 residues. As to this clone: The target antigen is unknown. This sample includes further DNA sequences coding for the same CDR3.

Profiling relied on immunoSEQ multiplex PCR, and the TCRdb table lists in-frame clones only, not all of them. The data contain 2 million to 2.5 million clones, about 95% of them seen just once; the ten biggest clones take up around 0.13%. The study, taken as a whole, reports: Sharing across a handful of donors was seen in around 5.1% of naive CD4 clonotypes.

This chain uses TRBV5-6 with TRBJ2-7; TRBD1 is a possible D gene (6 bases). The specimen was naive CD4+ T cells sorted from blood. As for subset: CD45RA+ positively selected. This TCR derives from a man between 18 and 35 years old in good health. CDR3: CASSLGTGTYEQYF. CDR3 sequence (DNA): TGTGCCAGCAGCTTGGGAACAGGGACATACGAGCAGTACTTC.